This T cell receptor (beta chain) is from a study of blood T cell repertoires in COVID-19. Germline loops: CDR1 LNHDA, CDR2 SQIVND (reference sequence). The CDR3 has 17 amino acids. Trimming cost V 9 bases and J 3 bases; bases outside gene matches: 12. Here immunoSEQ multiplex PCR was the method, and the copy in TCRdb shows in-frame clones only, minus some. The table records approximately 500,000 clones, over 75% of them present only once. The table lists this clone with a few counts. This rearrangement joins TRBV19 to TRBJ2-2; 11 bases agree with TRBD2. This TCR came from a middle-aged woman who had recovered from COVID-19. The sequenced sample consisted of PBMCs or T cells enriched from blood (not recorded which). The CDR3: CASAPTGLAEDTGELFF. DNA of the CDR3: TGTGCCAGCGCGCCAACGGGACTAGCGGAAGACACCGGGGAGCTGTTTTTT.